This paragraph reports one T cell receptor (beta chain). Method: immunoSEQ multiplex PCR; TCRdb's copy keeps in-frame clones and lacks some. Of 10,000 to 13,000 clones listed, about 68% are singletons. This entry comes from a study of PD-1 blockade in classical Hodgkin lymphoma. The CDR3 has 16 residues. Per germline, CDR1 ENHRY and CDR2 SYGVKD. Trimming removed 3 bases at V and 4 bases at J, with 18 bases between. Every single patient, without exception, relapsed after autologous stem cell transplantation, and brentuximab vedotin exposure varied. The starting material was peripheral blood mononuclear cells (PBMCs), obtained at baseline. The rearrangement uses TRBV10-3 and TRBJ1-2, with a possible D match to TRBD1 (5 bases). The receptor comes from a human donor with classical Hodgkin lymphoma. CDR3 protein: CAISDPGGDGSYGYTF. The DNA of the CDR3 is TGTGCCATCAGTGACCCGGGGGGGGATGGGTCCTATGGCTACACCTTC.